The 29 T cell receptor beta chains in this list originate from one sample, sequenced in a study of a mutant IDH1 vaccine in newly diagnosed glioma. No cognate antigen is known for these TCRs. Documented time point: week 23, last vaccination. It was 300 ug of mutant IDH1 20-mer peptide that made up each vaccine dose, given with topical imiquimod. Only in-frame clones appear in the TCRdb table, and some are missing; sequencing was by immunoSEQ multiplex PCR. The sample shows about 86,000 clones, roughly 85% of them seen only once. The sample consisted of PBMCs, taken from a glioma patient whose treatment included an IDH1 peptide vaccine. These receptors all come from a man aged 30-40 years with glioma. Some clones in this sample may be carry-over from other donors' samples.

This clone was observed a single time. J is TRBJ2-7 and V is TRBV25-1; the D is unclear. Germline lookup yields CDR1 MGHDK and CDR2 SYGVNS. Trimming cost V 7 bases and J 3 bases, with 10 bases left between them. The CDR3 is made up of 12 amino acids. Written as DNA, the CDR3 is TGTGCCAGCAAGGACGGTCTCTACGAGCAGTACTTC. It yields the protein CASKDGLYEQYF.

This clone was detected only once. J is TRBJ1-6 and V is TRBV4-2, with 7 bases identical to TRBD1. CDR3 length: 16 residues. Unmatched junction bases numbered 9, after V lost 5 bases and J lost 5 bases. From germline, CDR1 is LGHNA and CDR2 YNFKEQ. The CDR3 loop is CASSLDLDRDNSPLHF. The CDR3, as DNA: TGTGCCAGCAGCTTAGATCTAGACAGGGATAATTCACCCCTCCACTTT.

The V and J genes are TRBV9 and TRBJ2-1, with 10 bases fitting TRBD2. The V and J ends lost 0 bases and 8 bases, in that order; junction bases with no gene match: 11. This CDR3 contains 17 residues. Germline CDR1 is SGDLS and CDR2 is YYNGEE. Here the CDR3 DNA reads TGTGCCAGCAGCGTAGATCCCAGCGGGGGGGCCTTAGATGAGCAGTTCTTC. Protein: CASSVDPSGGALDEQFF.

The rearrangement links TRBV18 to TRBJ2-2; D may correspond to TRBD1 or TRBD2 (6 bases each). CDR1 KGHSH and CDR2 LQKENI come from the germline V gene. The CDR3 spans 16 residues. V was clipped by 3 bases and J by 4 bases, with 15 bases between them. DNA of the CDR3: TGTGCCAGCTCACCGAGGGGGGAGGTCCGCACCGGGGAGCTGTTTTTT. It translates to CASSPRGEVRTGELFF.

The chain uses TRBV5-4 and TRBJ2-3; TRBD2 matches 8 bases. This CDR3 is built from 15 residues. V lost 2 bases, J lost 3 bases, and 5 bases stayed unmatched. The germline CDR1 and CDR2 sequences are SGHNT and YYREEE (reference sequence). Here the CDR3 reads CASSFAGLETDTQYF. For the CDR3, the DNA is TGTGCCAGCAGCTTTGCGGGACTAGAAACAGATACGCAGTATTTT.

This clone was counted a single time. J is TRBJ2-1 and V is TRBV4-3; 12 nucleotides match TRBD2. Germline V gene sequence: CDR1 LGHNA, CDR2 YSLEER. With V trimmed by 2 bases and J by 10 bases, 15 bases remained unmatched. The CDR3 covers 18 residues. CDR3 sequence (DNA): TGCGCCAGCAGCCAATCACCTATTCTAGCGGGGGGGCATTGGGAGCAGTTCTTC. Protein: CASSQSPILAGGHWEQFF.

The genes are TRBV10-3 and TRBJ2-3; D is perhaps TRBD1 (7 bases). CDR3 length: 17 residues. V lost 6 bases and J 3 bases, leaving 22 bases between the germline ends. Germline V gene sequence: CDR1 ENHRY, CDR2 SYGVKD. In nucleotides, the CDR3 is TGTGCCATCAGGGAGGGCCGCAGGGGGTTAACGACAGATACGCAGTATTTT. This translates into CAIREGRRGLTTDTQYF.

V is TRBV25-1 and J is TRBJ2-7; 8 positions agree with TRBD1. This CDR3 region has 17 residues. The germline CDR1 and CDR2 sequences are MGHDK and SYGVNS. Trimming took 1 base from V and 3 from J; bases not matched to a gene: 11. The CDR3: CASSELFRDRSSYEQYF. CDR3 in DNA: TGTGCCAGCAGTGAATTATTTCGGGACAGGTCTAGCTACGAGCAGTACTTC.

This clone has only one observation. The V gene is TRBV5-1, the J gene TRBJ2-1; the D gene is possibly TRBD1 (6 bases). Trimming shortened V by 3 bases and J by 3 bases, and 19 bases separated the two germline ends. Germline V gives CDR1 SGHRS, CDR2 YFSETQ. This CDR3 spans 17 amino acids. CDR3 nucleotides: TGCGCCAGCAGCTGGCCCCCGGGACATCTAAACTACAATGAGCAGTTCTTC. It is translated as CASSWPPGHLNYNEQFF.

The chain's CDR3 is CASSPRTGREQETQYF. CDR3 DNA sequence: TGTGCCAGCAGTCCGCGGACAGGGAGGGAGCAAGAGACCCAGTACTTC. This sequence joins TRBV28 and TRBJ2-5; a weak D match, TRBD1 (8 bases). The germline V gene encodes CDR1 MDHEN and CDR2 SYDVKM. The CDR3 sequence is 16 residues long. V was clipped by 5 bases and J by 2 bases, with 18 bases between them.

V is TRBV30 and J is TRBJ1-3; D unclear. The CDR3 totals 12 residues. Germline loops: CDR1 GTSNPN, CDR2 SVGIG (reference sequence). Trimming took 2 bases from V and 4 from J, leaving 6 bases between them. This chain's CDR3 is CAWSRTGNTIYF. The CDR3 DNA reads as TGTGCCTGGAGTCGTACAGGAAACACCATATATTTT.

This clone is a singleton in its sample. The chain employs TRBV2 and TRBJ2-3; no definite D call. Trimming took 4 bases from V and 1 from J, leaving 9 bases between them. This CDR3 has 14 amino acids. The germline CDR1 and CDR2 sequences are SNHLY and FYNNEI. CDR3 DNA sequence: TGTGCCAGCAGTGTGCTGTGGGGCACAGATACGCAGTATTTT. This codes for CASSVLWGTDTQYF.

V gene TRBV27 combines with J gene TRBJ2-7; D assignment may be TRBD1 or TRBD2 (5 bases each). This CDR3 has 14 amino acids. V lost 7 bases and J lost 0, with 13 bases in between. In germline, CDR1 is MNHEY, CDR2 SMNVEV (reference sequence). The CDR3 protein is CASKWGFSSYEQYF. CDR3 DNA sequence: TGTGCCAGCAAATGGGGGTTTAGCTCCTACGAGCAGTACTTC.

The CDR3, as DNA: TGCAGTGCTAGAGTACCGGGGGAGCAGTACTTC. Translated: CSARVPGEQYF. The chain employs TRBV20-1 and TRBJ2-7; D possibly corresponds to TRBD2 (5 bases). Germline V lookup: CDR1 DFQATT, CDR2 SNEGSKA (reference sequence). The CDR3 covers 11 residues. V lost 1 base and J 7 bases, leaving 8 bases between the germline ends.

This rearrangement joins TRBV5-8 to TRBJ1-2, with D perhaps TRBD1 (5 bases). Germline loops: CDR1 SGHTS, CDR2 YDEGEE. This CDR3 is 16 amino acids long. V was trimmed by 0 bases and J by 3 bases, leaving 15 bases between them. CDR3 protein: CASSLGLGPGDYGYTF. The CDR3 coding sequence is TGTGCCAGCAGCTTGGGGTTGGGGCCTGGGGACTATGGCTACACCTTC.

The chain is built from TRBV27 and TRBJ2-1; TRBD2 matches 9 bases. Per the germline V gene, CDR1 is MNHEY and CDR2 is SMNVEV (reference sequence). CDR3 length: 17 amino acids. Unmatched junction bases numbered 14, after V lost 1 base and J lost 10 bases. The CDR3 loop is CASSLYPRASGIWEQFF. The CDR3 coding sequence is TGTGCCAGCAGTTTATACCCCAGGGCTAGCGGGATTTGGGAGCAGTTCTTC.

The chain is built from TRBV28 and TRBJ2-1; perhaps TRBD1 as D (6 bases). This CDR3 is built from 13 residues. In germline, CDR1 is MDHEN, CDR2 SYDVKM. The ends were cut back, 6 bases at V and 6 bases at J, with 12 bases in the middle. CDR3 protein: CASSPTGTNEQFF. CDR3 DNA sequence: TGTGCCAGCAGCCCTACAGGGACCAATGAGCAGTTCTTC. Full variable domain (rest looked up from reference TRBV28 and TRBJ2-1): DVKVTQSSRYLVKRTGEKVFLECVQDMDHENMFWYRQDPGLGLRLIYFSYDVKMKEKGDIPEGYSVSREKKERFSLILESASTNQTSMYLCASSPTGTNEQFFGPGTRLTVL.

The chain employs TRBV5-4 and TRBJ1-1; tentatively, D is TRBD1 (5 bases). V lost 6 bases and J 3 bases, leaving 18 bases between the germline ends. Germline assignment: CDR1 SGHNT and CDR2 YYREEE (reference sequence). This CDR3 is 15 amino acids long. CDR3 nucleotides: TGTGCCAGCAACTTCACTTTGGGGGGTTACACTGAAGCTTTCTTT. Amino acid sequence: CASNFTLGGYTEAFF.

The DNA of the CDR3 is TGTGCCAGCAGCCTAAGAGGGGGTTATGGCTACACCTTC. Amino acid sequence: CASSLRGGYGYTF. The chain employs TRBV7-8 and TRBJ1-2, with D tentatively TRBD1 (6 bases). The CDR3 covers 13 residues. Per the germline V gene, CDR1 is SGHVS and CDR2 is FQNEAQ. With 5 bases removed from V and 5 bases from J, the gap between germline ends came to 12 bases. Based on the CDR3 plus reference TRBV7-8 and TRBJ1-2, the full variable domain is GAGVSQSPRYKVAKRGQDVALRCDPISGHVSLFWYQQALGQGPEFLTYFQNEAQLDKSGLPSDRFFAERPEGSVSTLKIQRTQQEDSAVYLCASSLRGGYGYTFGSGTRLTVV.

This rearrangement joins TRBV29-1 to TRBJ2-5, with 7 bases that match TRBD2. This CDR3 comprises 12 residues. Germline V gene data show CDR1 as SQVTM and CDR2 as ANQGSEA. V lost 7 bases to trimming and J lost 5 bases; unmatched junction nucleotides: 7. CDR3 nucleotides: TGCAGCGCCCTGGGGGGGATGGAGACCCAGTACTTC. Protein sequence: CSALGGMETQYF.

This clone was counted a few times. Distinct nucleotide sequences in the sample also encode this CDR3. J is TRBJ2-2 and V is TRBV6-5; 9 bases are a match to TRBD1. Germline V CDR1 and CDR2: MNHEY, SVGAGI. This CDR3 spans 14 amino acids. V lost 6 bases, J lost 7 bases, and 6 bases stayed unmatched. The chain's CDR3 is CASSPGTGYGELFF. The DNA for the CDR3 is TGTGCCAGCAGCCCCGGGACAGGGTACGGGGAGCTGTTTTTT.

The chain links TRBV18 to TRBJ2-7, with D uncertain. V shed 2 bases and J shed 2 bases, with 10 bases lying between them. Germline loops: CDR1 KGHSH, CDR2 LQKENI. This CDR3 comprises 14 residues. As DNA, the CDR3 is TGTGCCAGCTCACCAGACTTATATACCTACGAGCAGTACTTC. This codes for CASSPDLYTYEQYF.

The chain uses TRBV7-2 and TRBJ1-3; 11 nucleotides align to TRBD1. There are 14 residues in the CDR3. Germline CDR1 is SGHTA and CDR2 is FQGNSA. J gave up 7 bases and V 6 bases, and 5 bases lay outside the gene matches. The CDR3, as DNA: TGTGCCAGCAGGCGGGACAGGGGGGCGAACACCATATATTTT. This gives the protein CASRRDRGANTIYF.

CDR3 region: CASSGTGGSEAFF. The CDR3 DNA is TGTGCCAGCAGTGGTACAGGGGGGAGTGAAGCTTTCTTT. The chain joins TRBV6-5 to TRBJ1-1, with 8 bases identical to TRBD1. The germline CDR1 and CDR2 sequences are MNHEY and SVGAGI. V trimming: 5 bases; J trimming: 7 bases; junction bases outside the gene matches: 6. The CDR3 covers 13 residues.

The J gene is TRBJ1-5, the V gene TRBV6-5; D gene unclear. CDR3 length equals 13 residues. V was cut by 5 bases and J by 1 base, with 6 bases left in between. Germline V CDR1 and CDR2: MNHEY, SVGAGI. The CDR3 loop is CASSRSSNQPQHF. CDR3 sequence (DNA): TGTGCCAGCAGTCGTTCCAGCAATCAGCCCCAGCATTTT.

The chain uses TRBV19 and TRBJ2-1; tentative D call: TRBD1 (6 bases). This CDR3 has 12 residues. CDR1 is LNHDA and CDR2 is SQIVND in the germline V gene (reference sequence). Trimming took 3 bases from V and 7 from J, leaving 7 bases between them. The CDR3 DNA follows: TGTGCCAGTAGTATGAGGGGGAATGAGCAGTTCTTC. Translation: CASSMRGNEQFF.

The chain uses TRBV5-1 and TRBJ2-7, with TRBD2 matching over 7 bases. J gave up 0 bases and V 0 bases, and 6 bases lay outside the gene matches. Germline CDR1 reads SGHRS; CDR2 reads YFSETQ. This CDR3 region has 16 residues. CDR3 in amino acids: CASSLDGGTRSYEQYF. For the CDR3, the DNA is TGCGCCAGCAGCTTGGACGGGGGGACCCGCTCCTACGAGCAGTACTTC.

J is TRBJ2-6 and V is TRBV28; D may be TRBD1 or TRBD2 (5 bases each). The CDR3 totals 16 residues. The V end was cut by 3 bases, the J end by 0 bases, with 9 bases between. Germline lookup yields CDR1 MDHEN and CDR2 SYDVKM. The CDR3 region has the DNA TGTGCCAGCAGTTTGTTCGGGGCCTCTGGGGCCAACGTCCTGACTTTC. Its translation: CASSLFGASGANVLTF. Supplemented by reference TRBV28 and TRBJ2-6, the full variable domain reads DVKVTQSSRYLVKRTGEKVFLECVQDMDHENMFWYRQDPGLGLRLIYFSYDVKMKEKGDIPEGYSVSREKKERFSLILESASTNQTSMYLCASSLFGASGANVLTFGAGSRLTVL.

V usage is TRBV4-3 and J usage is TRBJ1-2, with D perhaps matching TRBD1 (6 bases). Germline V lookup: CDR1 LGHNA, CDR2 YSLEER. V shed 0 bases and J shed 2 bases, with 16 bases lying between them. This CDR3 comprises 17 residues. The CDR3 here is CASSQDADPTGNYGYTF. CDR3 coding DNA: TGCGCCAGCAGCCAAGATGCGGATCCGACAGGAAACTATGGCTACACCTTC.